Presented here are 8 T cell receptor beta chains from one specimen sequenced in a study of blood T cell repertoires in COVID-19. TCRdb keeps only in-frame clones here, not all; method: immunoSEQ multiplex PCR. Found here are more than 400,000 clones, less than 95% of them singletons; the top ten hold about 0.6%. Sequences were obtained from PBMCs or T cells enriched from blood (not recorded which). The receptors originated from a man younger than 35 who had recovered from COVID-19.

J is TRBJ2-7 and V is TRBV24-1, with D maybe TRBD2 (5 bases). This CDR3 comprises 13 residues. Germline V gives CDR1 KGHDR, CDR2 SFDVKD. V was pared by 5 bases and J by 5 bases, with 12 bases between. CDR3 DNA: TGTGCCACCAGTGCGGGGAGTCTCGACGAGCAGTACTTC. Translating gives CATSAGSLDEQYF.

The J gene is TRBJ2-7, the V gene TRBV29-1; 8 nucleotides match TRBD1. The CDR3 consists of 13 residues. With V trimmed by 7 bases and J by 6 bases, 11 bases remained unmatched. Per germline, CDR1 SQVTM and CDR2 ANQGSEA. CDR3 region: CSASGQAIGEQYF. CDR3 coding DNA: TGCAGCGCGTCGGGACAGGCGATTGGCGAGCAGTACTTC.

This chain joins TRBV6-5 and TRBJ1-1; D remains unclear. The germline V gene has CDR1 MNHEY and CDR2 SVGAGI. The CDR3 is 13 residues long. Trimming took off 6 bases at V and 2 bases at J, with 10 bases between the two ends. The CDR3 coding sequence is TGTGCCAGCAGACCGGGTTCTAACACTGAAGCTTTCTTT. Its protein is CASRPGSNTEAFF.

In its sample, this clone was seen a few times. This rearrangement joins TRBV5-6 to TRBJ2-2, with 10 nucleotides matching TRBD1. The V gene's germline CDR1 is SGHDT and CDR2 YYEEEE. The length of the CDR3 is 16 residues. The V gene end was trimmed by 4 bases and the J gene end by 4 bases; junction bases not matched to a gene: 7. This CDR3 is CASSKRDRGGTGELFF. CDR3 DNA: TGTGCCAGCAGCAAGCGGGACAGGGGCGGCACCGGGGAGCTGTTTTTT.

This chain connects TRBV7-8 to TRBJ2-1; D call uncertain. The CDR3 runs to 15 residues. Germline CDR1 is SGHVS and CDR2 is FQNEAQ. V lost 5 bases, J lost 0 bases, and 11 bases lay in between. In DNA, the CDR3 is TGTGCCAGCAGCACCAGCGCGAGCTCCTACAATGAGCAGTTCTTC. Translating it yields CASSTSASSYNEQFF.

The chain links TRBV2 to TRBJ1-5; D unresolved. V lost 7 bases and J lost 0, with 10 bases in between. This CDR3 is 14 amino acids long. CDR1 is SNHLY and CDR2 is FYNNEI in the germline V gene. CDR3: CASNNQYSNQPQHF. For the CDR3, the DNA is TGTGCCAGCAATAATCAGTATAGCAATCAGCCCCAGCATTTT.

The chain joins TRBV11-2 to TRBJ1-2; D gene unclear. CDR3 size: 14 residues. Germline CDR1 reads SGHAT; CDR2 reads FQNNGV. Trimming took 3 bases from V and 4 from J, leaving 12 bases between them. CDR3 sequence: CASSFNGGPYGYTF. CDR3 nucleotides: TGTGCCAGCAGCTTTAATGGCGGGCCCTATGGCTACACCTTC. The complete variable domain, with remaining parts taken from reference TRBV11-2 and TRBJ1-2, reads EAGVAQSPRYKIIEKRQSVAFWCNPISGHATLYWYQQILGQGPKLLIQFQNNGVVDDSQLPKDRFSAERLKGVDSTLKIQPAKLEDSAVYLCASSFNGGPYGYTFGSGTRLTVV.

The V and J genes are TRBV5-1 and TRBJ2-5; tentative D call: TRBD2 (5 bases). CDR1 and CDR2 (germline): SGHRS, YFSETQ. CDR3 size: 15 residues. Trimming left V 5 bases short and J 4 bases short, with 18 bases between. CDR3 DNA: TGCGCCAGCAGAGCGACGGGGTTTGGGTCAGAGACCCAGTACTTC. It encodes CASRATGFGSETQYF.